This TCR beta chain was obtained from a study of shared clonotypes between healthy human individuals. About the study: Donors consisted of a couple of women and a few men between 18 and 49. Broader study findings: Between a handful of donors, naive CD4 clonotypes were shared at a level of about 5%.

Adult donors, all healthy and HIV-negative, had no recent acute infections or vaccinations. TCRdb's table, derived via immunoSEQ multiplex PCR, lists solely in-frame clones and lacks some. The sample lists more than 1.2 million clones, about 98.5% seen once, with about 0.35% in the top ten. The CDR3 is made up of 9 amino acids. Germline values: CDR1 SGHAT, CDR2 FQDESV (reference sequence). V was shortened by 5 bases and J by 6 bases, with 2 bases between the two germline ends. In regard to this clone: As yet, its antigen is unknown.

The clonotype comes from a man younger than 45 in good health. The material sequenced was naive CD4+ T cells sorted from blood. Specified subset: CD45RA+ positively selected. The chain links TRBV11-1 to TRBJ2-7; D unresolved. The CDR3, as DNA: TGTGCCAGCAGCGGCGAGCAGTACTTC. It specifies CASSGEQYF.